The sequence of this T cell receptor beta chain was determined in a study of vaccination and CD4 T cells after COVID-19. The wider study: The convalescents comprised six males and four females, two of them Hispanic. The interval from dose two to post-vaccine sampling had a median of around 79 days, and it ranged from 14 to 241.

The time point: late sampling 161 to 241 days after vaccination in three convalescent patients. Treatment: approximately nine-day PBMC culture with coronavirus spike peptide pools or control peptides (ViraFEST assay). Alongside around 9.7 IU/ml IL-2 and 7.5 to 10 ug/ml peptide pools, PBMCs were cultured at some 2 million per well. This clonotype was picked up a small number of times. The antigen is unknown. Oncomine TCR Beta short-read sequencing was applied to DNA from cultured CD4+ T cells. TCRdb recomputed calls from the PCR reads with MiXCR, one row per CDR3 protein. This sample carries tens of thousands of distinct CDR3 sequences, 28% of them seen once, and the ten largest clones take about 7.1%. The receptor comes from a human donor who had recovered from COVID-19. Material: CD4+ T cells from blood, cultured in vitro, obtained about 7 months after SARS-CoV-2 vaccination.

This chain's CDR3 is CSAIGTENQPQHF. As DNA, the CDR3 is TGCAGTGCTATCGGGACAGAGAATCAGCCCCAGCATTTT. The J gene is TRBJ1-5, the V gene TRBV20-1; 7 bases are a match to TRBD1. The junction had 4 bases not matched to a gene; V was cut back by 4 bases and J by 4 bases. The germline V gene has CDR1 DFQATT and CDR2 SNEGSKA (reference sequence). The CDR3 consists of 13 residues.